A few counts support the clone carrying this TCR beta chain. Its specificity is not known. This specimen comes from a study of blood T cells in healthy people across ages. Across the whole study: In model experiments, template switching was able to capture about one barcoded beta molecule for every two T cells that were present.

Trimming left V 2 bases short and J 4 bases short, with 18 bases between. Germline V CDR1 and CDR2: SGDLS, YYNGEE. The CDR3 is 16 amino acids. For the second PCR, which ran for roughly 7 to 11 cycles, a sample-barcoded 5' primer and a J-beta primer mix were used. One entry per CDR3 protein results from TCRdb running MiXCR on the 5' RACE reads. The sample has approximately 1.5 million distinct CDR3 sequences; around 35% are singletons. General study findings and limits: Reliance upon unsorted PBMCs precluded definitive naive versus antigen-experienced comparison.

The TCR was taken from a woman between 25 and 40 years old in good health. Sequenced: blood. The genes are TRBV9 and TRBJ2-5; a possible D gene is TRBD2 (6 bases). In nucleotides, the CDR3 is TGTGCCAGCAGCGTCGATTTAGGAGGGGATCGAGAGACCCAGTACTTC. It encodes CASSVDLGGDRETQYF.